The present T cell receptor beta chain was sequenced within a study of a mutant IDH1 vaccine in newly diagnosed glioma. At the level of the study: In weeks 1, 3, 5, 7, 11, 15, 19 and 23, patients were immunized, eight times in all.

Sequenced by immunoSEQ multiplex PCR; TCRdb stores in-frame clones only, minus some. The top ten hold 2% to 2.5% of the sample, which has about 40,000 clones, roughly 84% seen once. Remarks on this clone: The antigen remains undetermined.

Time point: week 11, during vaccination. The content of each vaccine dose was 300 ug of mutant IDH1 20-mer peptide, and topical imiquimod accompanied it. This clonotype was sampled from a man aged 40-55 years with glioma. The starting material was PBMCs, obtained from a glioma patient whose treatment included an IDH1 peptide vaccine.

The CDR3 here is CASSLAAQGASQYF. CDR3 in DNA: TGTGCCAGCAGCTTAGCGGCGCAGGGGGCCAGCCAGTACTTC. V usage is TRBV7-2 and J usage is TRBJ2-5, with 8 bases that match TRBD1. There are 14 residues in the CDR3. Germline V gene lookup returns CDR1 SGHTA and CDR2 FQGNSA. Unmatched junction bases numbered 7, after V lost 0 bases and J lost 10 bases.